This T cell receptor (beta chain) was sequenced in a study of CD8 T cells in ankylosing spondylitis. Regarding the study as a whole: Earlier authors reported some of these motif variants in reactive arthritis synovial fluid and blood. Blood of patients with ankylosing spondylitis appeared to be characterized by a TCR beta motif of roughly eight highly homologous variants.

As concerns this clonotype: The antigen is unknown.

Quantitative 5'-RACE was performed with molecular barcodes, and it yielded the TCR beta libraries. TCRdb itself ran the 5' RACE reads through MiXCR, one entry per CDR3 protein. Of some 450,000 distinct CDR3 sequences in the sample, about 15% were seen once. Between the trimmed V and J ends, which lost 0 bases and 5 bases, there was a span of 13 bases. The CDR3 is 15 residues long. CDR1 and CDR2 (germline): LNHNV, YYDKDF (reference sequence). This sequence originates from a male donor with ankylosing spondylitis. This chain connects TRBV15 to TRBJ2-5; either TRBD1 or TRBD2 may fit D (6 bases each). The sequencing input was blood, either unsorted or a sorted T cell fraction (not recorded which). The CDR3 here is CATSRDRGPGETQYF. As DNA, the CDR3 is TGTGCCACCAGCAGAGATCGGGGGCCGGGGGAGACCCAGTACTTC.